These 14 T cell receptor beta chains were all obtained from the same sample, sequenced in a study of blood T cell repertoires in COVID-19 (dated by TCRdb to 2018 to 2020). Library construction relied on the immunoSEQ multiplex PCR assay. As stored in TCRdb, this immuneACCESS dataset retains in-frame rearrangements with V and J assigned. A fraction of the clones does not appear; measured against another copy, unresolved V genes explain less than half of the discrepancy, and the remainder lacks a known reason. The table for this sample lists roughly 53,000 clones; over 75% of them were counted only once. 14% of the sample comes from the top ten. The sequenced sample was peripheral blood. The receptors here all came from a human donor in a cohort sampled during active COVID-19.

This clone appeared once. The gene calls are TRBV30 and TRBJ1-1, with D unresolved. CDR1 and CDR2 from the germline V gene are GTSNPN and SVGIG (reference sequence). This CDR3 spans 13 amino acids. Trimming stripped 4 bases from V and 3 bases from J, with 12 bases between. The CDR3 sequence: CAWKSRHDTEAFF. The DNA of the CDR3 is TGTGCCTGGAAGAGCAGGCATGACACTGAAGCTTTCTTT. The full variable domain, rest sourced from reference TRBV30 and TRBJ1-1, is SQTIHQWPATLVQPVGSPLSLECTVEGTSNPNLYWYRQAAGRGLQLLFYSVGIGQISSEVPQNLSASRPQDRQFILSSKKLLLSDSGFYLCAWKSRHDTEAFFGQGTRLTVV.

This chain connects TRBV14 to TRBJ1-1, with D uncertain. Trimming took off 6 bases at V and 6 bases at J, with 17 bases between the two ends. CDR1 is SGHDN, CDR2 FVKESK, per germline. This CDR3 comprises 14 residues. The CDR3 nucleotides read TGTGCCAGCAGATCCACCGGGAAGGCGGCTGAAGCTTTCTTT. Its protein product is CASRSTGKAAEAFF.

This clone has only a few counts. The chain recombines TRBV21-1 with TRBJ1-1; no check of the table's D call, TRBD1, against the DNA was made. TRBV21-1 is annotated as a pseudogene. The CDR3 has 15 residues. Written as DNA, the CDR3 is TGTGCCAGCAGCTCCACGACAGTCACGAACACTGAAGCTTTCTTT. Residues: CASSSTTVTNTEAFF.

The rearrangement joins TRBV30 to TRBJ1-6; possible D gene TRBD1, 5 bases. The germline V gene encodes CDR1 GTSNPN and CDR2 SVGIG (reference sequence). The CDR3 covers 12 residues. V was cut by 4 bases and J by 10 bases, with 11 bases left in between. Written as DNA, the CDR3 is TGTGCCTGGAACGGGGGGGGATCACCCCTCCACTTT. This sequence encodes CAWNGGGSPLHF.

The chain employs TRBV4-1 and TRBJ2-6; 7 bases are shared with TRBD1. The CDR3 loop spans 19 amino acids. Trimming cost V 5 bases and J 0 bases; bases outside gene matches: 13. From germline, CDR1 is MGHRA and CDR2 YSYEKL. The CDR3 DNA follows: TGCGCCAGCAGCTGGGATGCGGACAGGTCTATCTCTGGGGCCAACGTCCTGACTTTC. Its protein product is CASSWDADRSISGANVLTF.

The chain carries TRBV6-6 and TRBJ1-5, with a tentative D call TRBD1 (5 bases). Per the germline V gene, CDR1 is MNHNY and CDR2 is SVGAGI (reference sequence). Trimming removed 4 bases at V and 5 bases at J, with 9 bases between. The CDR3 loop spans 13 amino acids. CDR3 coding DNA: TGTGCCAGCAGTTCAACAGGTGATCAGCCCCAGCATTTT. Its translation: CASSSTGDQPQHF.

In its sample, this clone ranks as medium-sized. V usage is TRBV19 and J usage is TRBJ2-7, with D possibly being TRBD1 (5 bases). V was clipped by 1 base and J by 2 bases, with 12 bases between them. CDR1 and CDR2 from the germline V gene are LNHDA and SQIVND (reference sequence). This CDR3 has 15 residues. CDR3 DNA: TGTGCCAGTAGTATAGGACTGGACACTCCCTACGAGCAGTACTTC. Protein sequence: CASSIGLDTPYEQYF.

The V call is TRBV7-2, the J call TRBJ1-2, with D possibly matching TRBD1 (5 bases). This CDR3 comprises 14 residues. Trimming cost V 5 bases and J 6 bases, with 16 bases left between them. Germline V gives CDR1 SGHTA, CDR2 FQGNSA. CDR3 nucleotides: TGTGCCAGCAGCCCTTACAGGTACCCACATGGCTACACCTTC. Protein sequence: CASSPYRYPHGYTF. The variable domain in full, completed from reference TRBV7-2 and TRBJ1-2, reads GAGVSQSPSNKVTEKGKDVELRCDPISGHTALYWYRQSLGQGLEFLIYFQGNSAPDKSGLPSDRFSAERTGGSVSTLTIQRTQQEDSAVYLCASSPYRYPHGYTFGSGTRLTVV.

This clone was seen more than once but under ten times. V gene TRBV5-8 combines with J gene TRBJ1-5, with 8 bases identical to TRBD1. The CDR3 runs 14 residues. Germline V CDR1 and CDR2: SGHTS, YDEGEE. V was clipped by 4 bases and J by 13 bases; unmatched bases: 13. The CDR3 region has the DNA TGTGCCAGCAGCCCCTGGGCAGGGGGCCCTGAACAGCATTTT. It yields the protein CASSPWAGGPEQHF.

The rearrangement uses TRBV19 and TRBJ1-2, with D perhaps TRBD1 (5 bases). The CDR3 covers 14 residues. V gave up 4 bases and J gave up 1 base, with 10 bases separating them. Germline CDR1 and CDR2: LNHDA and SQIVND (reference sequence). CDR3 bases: TGTGCCAGTAGTACGAGACAGATTAACTATGGCTACACCTTC. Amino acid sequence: CASSTRQINYGYTF.

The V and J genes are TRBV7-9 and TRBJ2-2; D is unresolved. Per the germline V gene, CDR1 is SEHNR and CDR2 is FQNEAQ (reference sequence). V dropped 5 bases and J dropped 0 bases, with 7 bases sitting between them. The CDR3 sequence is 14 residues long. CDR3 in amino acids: CASSPISNTGELFF. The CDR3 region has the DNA TGTGCCAGCAGCCCTATTTCGAACACCGGGGAGCTGTTTTTT.

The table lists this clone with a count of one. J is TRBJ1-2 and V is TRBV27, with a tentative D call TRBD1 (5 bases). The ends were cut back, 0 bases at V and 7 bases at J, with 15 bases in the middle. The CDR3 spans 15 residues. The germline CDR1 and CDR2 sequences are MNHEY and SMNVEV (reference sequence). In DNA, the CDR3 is TGTGCCAGCAGTTTATCGTGGCAGGGCCTTAGTGGCTACACCTTC. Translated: CASSLSWQGLSGYTF.

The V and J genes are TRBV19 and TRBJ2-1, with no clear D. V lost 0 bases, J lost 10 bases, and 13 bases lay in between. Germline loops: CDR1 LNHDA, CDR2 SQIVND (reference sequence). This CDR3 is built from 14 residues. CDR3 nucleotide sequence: TGTGCCAGTAGTATAGATCGACTTAAGCAAGAGCAGTTCTTC. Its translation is CASSIDRLKQEQFF.

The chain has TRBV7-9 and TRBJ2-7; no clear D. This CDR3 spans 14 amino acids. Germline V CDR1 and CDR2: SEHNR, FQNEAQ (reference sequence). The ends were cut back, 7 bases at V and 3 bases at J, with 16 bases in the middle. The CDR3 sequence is CASTLAGPIYEQYF. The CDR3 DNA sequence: TGTGCCAGCACCCTGGCAGGTCCTATCTACGAGCAGTACTTC.